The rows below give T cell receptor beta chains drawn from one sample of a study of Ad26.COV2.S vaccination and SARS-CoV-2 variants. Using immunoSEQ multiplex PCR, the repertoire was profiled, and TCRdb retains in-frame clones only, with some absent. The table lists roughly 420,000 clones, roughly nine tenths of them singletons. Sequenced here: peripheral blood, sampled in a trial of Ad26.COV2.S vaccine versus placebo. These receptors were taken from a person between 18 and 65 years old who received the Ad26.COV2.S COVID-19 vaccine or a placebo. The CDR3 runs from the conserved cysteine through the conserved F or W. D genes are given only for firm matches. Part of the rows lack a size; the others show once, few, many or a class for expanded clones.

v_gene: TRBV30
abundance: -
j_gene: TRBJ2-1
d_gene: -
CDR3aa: CAWRIGGSSYNEQFF
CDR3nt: TGTGCCTGGAGAATAGGGGGGAGCTCCTACAATGAGCAGTTCTTC

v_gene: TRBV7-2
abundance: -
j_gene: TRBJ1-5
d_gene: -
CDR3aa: CASSLGGLKPQHF
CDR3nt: TGTGCCAGCAGCTTAGGGGGACTGAAGCCCCAGCATTTT

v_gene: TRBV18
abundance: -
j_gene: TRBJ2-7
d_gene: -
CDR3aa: CASRRGVSPYEQYF
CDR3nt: TGTGCCAGCAGAAGGGGGGTGTCCCCCTACGAGCAGTACTTC

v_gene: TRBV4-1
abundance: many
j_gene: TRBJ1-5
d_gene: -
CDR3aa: CASSQDNGLRRLNQPQHF
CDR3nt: TGCGCCAGCAGCCAAGATAACGGACTACGCAGACTCAATCAGCCCCAGCATTTT

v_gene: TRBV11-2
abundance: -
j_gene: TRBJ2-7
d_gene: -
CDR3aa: CASSLVGRGSYEQYF
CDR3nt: TGTGCCAGCAGCTTAGTGGGACGGGGCTCCTACGAGCAGTACTTC

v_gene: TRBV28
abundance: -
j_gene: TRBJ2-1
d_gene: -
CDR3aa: CASSPDYFNEQFF
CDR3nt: TGTGCCAGCAGCCCAGACTACTTCAATGAGCAGTTCTTC

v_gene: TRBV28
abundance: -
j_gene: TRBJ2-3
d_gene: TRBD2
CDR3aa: CASSPHNRLATDTQYF
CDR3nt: TGTGCCAGCAGTCCACACAACCGACTAGCAACAGATACGCAGTATTTT

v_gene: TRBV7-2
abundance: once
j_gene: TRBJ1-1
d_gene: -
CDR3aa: CASSLGPGTPPWTEAFF
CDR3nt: TGTGCCAGCAGCTTAGGCCCGGGAACCCCCCCGTGGACTGAAGCTTTCTTT

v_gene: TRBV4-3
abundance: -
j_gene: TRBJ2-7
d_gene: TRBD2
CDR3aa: CASSHEAGVYEQYF
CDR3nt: TGCGCCAGCAGCCATGAGGCGGGGGTCTACGAGCAGTACTTC

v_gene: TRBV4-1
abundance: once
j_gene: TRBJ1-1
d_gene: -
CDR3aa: CASSQLDGVGTEAFF
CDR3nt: TGCGCCAGCAGCCAACTAGACGGGGTTGGCACTGAAGCTTTCTTT

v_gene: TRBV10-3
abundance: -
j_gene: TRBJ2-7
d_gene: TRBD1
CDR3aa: CAIKYRGRRYEQYF
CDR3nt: TGTGCCATAAAATACAGGGGGCGCCGATACGAGCAGTACTTC

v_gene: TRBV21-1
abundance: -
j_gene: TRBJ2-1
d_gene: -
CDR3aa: CASSKENSPSGGLNEQFF
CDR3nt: TGTGCCAGCAGCAAAGAGAATTCGCCTAGCGGGGGTCTTAATGAGCAGTTCTTC

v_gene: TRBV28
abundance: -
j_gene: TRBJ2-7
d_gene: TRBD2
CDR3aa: CASSPTRGLAGYEQYF
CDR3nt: TGTGCCAGCAGCCCGACCCGGGGACTAGCGGGTTACGAGCAGTACTTC

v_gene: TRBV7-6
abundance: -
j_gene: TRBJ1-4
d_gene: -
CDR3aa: CASSRIFGTQGEKLFF
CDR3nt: TGTGCCAGCAGCCGAATATTTGGGACTCAAGGGGAAAAACTGTTTTTT

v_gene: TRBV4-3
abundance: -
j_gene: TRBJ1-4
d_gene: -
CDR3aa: CASSQGPGQGRGEKLFF
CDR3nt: TGCGCCAGCAGCCAAGGCCCGGGGCAGGGGCGCGGTGAAAAACTGTTTTTT

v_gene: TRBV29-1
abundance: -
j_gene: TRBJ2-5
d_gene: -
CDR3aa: CSSQRMGPGETQYF
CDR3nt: TGCAGCTCACAGCGTATGGGGCCAGGGGAGACCCAGTACTTC

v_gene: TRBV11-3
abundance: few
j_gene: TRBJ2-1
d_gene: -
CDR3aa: CASSPRGEINEQFF
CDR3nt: TGTGCCAGCAGCCCCCGTGGTGAAATTAATGAGCAGTTCTTC

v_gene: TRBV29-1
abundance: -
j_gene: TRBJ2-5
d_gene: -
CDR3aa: CSVEIPIQETQYF
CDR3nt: TGCAGCGTTGAAATCCCGATCCAAGAGACCCAGTACTTC

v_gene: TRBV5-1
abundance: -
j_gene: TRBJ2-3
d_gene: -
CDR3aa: CASSLTGHRADTQYF
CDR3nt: TGCGCCAGCAGCTTGACAGGACACCGGGCAGATACGCAGTATTTT

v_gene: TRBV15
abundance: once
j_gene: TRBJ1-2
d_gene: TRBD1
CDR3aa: CATSSRRDSVYGYTF
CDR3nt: TGTGCCACCAGCTCCCGCCGGGACAGCGTTTATGGCTACACCTTC